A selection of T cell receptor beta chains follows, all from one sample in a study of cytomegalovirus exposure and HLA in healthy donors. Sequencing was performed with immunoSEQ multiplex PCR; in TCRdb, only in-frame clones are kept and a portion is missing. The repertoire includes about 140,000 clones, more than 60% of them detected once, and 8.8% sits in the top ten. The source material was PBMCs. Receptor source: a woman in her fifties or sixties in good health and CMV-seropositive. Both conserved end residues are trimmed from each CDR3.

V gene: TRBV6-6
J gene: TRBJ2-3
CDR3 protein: ASSESDRGTDTQY

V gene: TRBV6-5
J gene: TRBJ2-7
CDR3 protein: ASIGTAYEQY

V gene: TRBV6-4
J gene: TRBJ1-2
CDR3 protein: ASSEGTVNYGYT

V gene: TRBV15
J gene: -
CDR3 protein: ATAMPASYEQY

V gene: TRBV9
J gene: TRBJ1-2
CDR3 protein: ASSPSRAGGYGYT

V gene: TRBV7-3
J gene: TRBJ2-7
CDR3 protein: ASSAAPGGSYEQY

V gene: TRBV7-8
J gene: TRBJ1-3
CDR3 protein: ASSIRGSGNTIY

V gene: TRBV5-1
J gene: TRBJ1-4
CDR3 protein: ASSTGQLNEKLF

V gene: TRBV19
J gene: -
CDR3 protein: ASSIGPGRMGLYEQY

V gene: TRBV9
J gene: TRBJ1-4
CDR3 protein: ASSPGGATNEKLF

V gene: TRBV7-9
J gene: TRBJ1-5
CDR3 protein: ASSTGQSNQPQH

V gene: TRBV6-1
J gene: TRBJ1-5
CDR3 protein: ASSEEGGGNQPQH

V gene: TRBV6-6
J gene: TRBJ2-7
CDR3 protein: ASSHTGTGSSYEQY

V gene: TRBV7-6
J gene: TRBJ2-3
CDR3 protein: ASSLEGGHMPT

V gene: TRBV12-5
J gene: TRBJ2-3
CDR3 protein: ASGSGGASDTQY

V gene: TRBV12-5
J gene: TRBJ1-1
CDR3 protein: ASGLDWNTEAF

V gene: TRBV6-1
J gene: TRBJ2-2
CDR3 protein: ASSLPGYTGELF

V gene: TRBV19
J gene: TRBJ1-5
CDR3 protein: ASRNPWTGDQPQH

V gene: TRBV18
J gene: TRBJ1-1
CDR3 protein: ASSEGQGDLTEAF

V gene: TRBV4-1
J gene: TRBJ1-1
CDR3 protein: ASSQVDREAEAF

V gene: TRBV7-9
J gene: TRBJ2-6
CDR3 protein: ASSSPPGVEGSGANVLT

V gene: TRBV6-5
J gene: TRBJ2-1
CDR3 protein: ASTKTGPDEQF

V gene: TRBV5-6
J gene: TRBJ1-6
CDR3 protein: ASSFGQEDSPLH

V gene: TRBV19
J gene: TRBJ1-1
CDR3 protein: ASSQQGAAEAF

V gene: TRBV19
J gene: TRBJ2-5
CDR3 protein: ASASGLGGETQY

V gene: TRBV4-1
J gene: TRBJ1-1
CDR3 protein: ASSQDPMNTEAF

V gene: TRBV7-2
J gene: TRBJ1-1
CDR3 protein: ASSQRQGRTEAF

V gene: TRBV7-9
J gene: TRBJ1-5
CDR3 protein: ASSLGRYNQPQH

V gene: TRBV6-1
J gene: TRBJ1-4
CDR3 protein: ASSEGRMNEKLF

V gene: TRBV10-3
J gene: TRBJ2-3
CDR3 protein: AINRAGSTDTQY

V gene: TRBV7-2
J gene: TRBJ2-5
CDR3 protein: ASSWGQGRAQETQY

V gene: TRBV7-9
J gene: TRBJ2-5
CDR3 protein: ASAGGETQY

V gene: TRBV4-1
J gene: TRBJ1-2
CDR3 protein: ASSQLGLRYGYT

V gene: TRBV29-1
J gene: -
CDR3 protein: SVEAQGRGSYEQY

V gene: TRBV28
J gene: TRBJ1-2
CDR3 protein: ASSLRSAPRGYT

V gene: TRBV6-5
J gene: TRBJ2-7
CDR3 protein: ASSPRAGTYEQY